These 7 T cell receptor beta chains share one sample of origin, sequenced in a study of T cells in localized non-small cell lung cancer. The table came from immunoSEQ multiplex PCR; TCRdb's copy has only in-frame clones and leaves some out. The data hold over 1,500 clones, with approximately 30% observed a single time. The sequencing used lung tumor tissue, collected before any cancer treatment. Every receptor here comes from a woman aged 40-69 years with stage I lung adenocarcinoma.

The genes are TRBV5-1 and TRBJ2-3, with D maybe TRBD2 (5 bases). There are 14 residues in the CDR3. CDR1 is SGHRS and CDR2 is YFSETQ in the germline V gene. V lost 2 bases and J 5 bases, leaving 12 bases between the germline ends. The CDR3, as DNA: TGCGCCAGCAGCTTAGGCCCCGGAGGAGATACGCAGTATTTT. Its protein is CASSLGPGGDTQYF.

The rearrangement uses TRBV9 and TRBJ2-3; D may be TRBD1 or TRBD2 (5 bases each). The CDR3 covers 17 residues. The V gene's germline CDR1 is SGDLS and CDR2 YYNGEE. Trimming took 0 bases from V and 4 from J, leaving 18 bases between them. The CDR3 reads CASSVGDGQNPADTQYF. Here the CDR3 DNA reads TGTGCCAGCAGCGTAGGGGACGGCCAAAACCCCGCAGATACGCAGTATTTT. Variable domain in full (rest from reference TRBV9 and TRBJ2-3): DSGVTQTPKHLITATGQRVTLRCSPRSGDLSVYWYQQSLDQGLQFLIQYYNGEERAKGNILERFSAQQFPDLHSELNLSSLELGDSALYFCASSVGDGQNPADTQYFGPGTRLTVL.

This clone is categorized as large (0.1 to 1%). V is TRBV15 and J is TRBJ2-7; D is unresolved. Trimming pared 0 bases from V and 0 bases from J, leaving 6 bases between. This CDR3 is 14 amino acids long. CDR1 and CDR2 from the germline V gene are LNHNV and YYDKDF (reference sequence). The CDR3 DNA reads TGTGCCACCAGCAGAGACAGGAACTCCTACGAGCAGTACTTC. Its translation is CATSRDRNSYEQYF.

This clone counts as large. The V call is TRBV11-3, the J call TRBJ2-7, with 7 nucleotides matching TRBD2. With 5 bases clipped from V and 1 base from J, the junction kept 5 bases outside the gene matches. Germline values: CDR1 SGHNT, CDR2 YENEEA. CDR3 length: 14 residues. CDR3 sequence: CASSTGLRSYEQYF. CDR3 nucleotides: TGTGCCAGCAGCACGGGACTACGTTCCTACGAGCAGTACTTC.

This CDR3 reads CASSHPHQETQYF. CDR3 in DNA: TGTGCCAGCAGCCACCCACATCAAGAGACCCAGTACTTC. The rearrangement joins TRBV14 to TRBJ2-5; D not certain. V shed 3 bases and J shed 2 bases, with 7 bases lying between them. The CDR3 loop spans 13 amino acids. The germline V gene encodes CDR1 SGHDN and CDR2 FVKESK.

This clone appeared a few times. The rearrangement joins TRBV10-2 to TRBJ2-7; TRBD1 or TRBD2 may be the D gene (5 bases each). Germline CDR1 WSHSY, CDR2 SAAADI. V gave up 11 bases and J gave up 3 bases, with 14 bases separating them. This CDR3 comprises 12 residues. CDR3: CAGGRQNYEQYF. In nucleotides, the CDR3 is TGCGCCGGAGGAAGACAGAACTACGAGCAGTACTTC.

The V call is TRBV19, the J call TRBJ1-4; D unclear. In germline, CDR1 is LNHDA, CDR2 SQIVND (reference sequence). Trimming stripped 6 bases from V and 8 bases from J, with 10 bases between. The CDR3 consists of 12 residues. The CDR3 sequence: CASRLQGEKLFF. The CDR3 bases are TGTGCCAGTAGGTTACAAGGCGAAAAACTGTTTTTT.